The next 24 T cell receptor beta chains were all read from a single sample in a study of cytomegalovirus exposure and HLA in healthy donors. PCR primers comprised 60 Vbeta and 13 Jbeta primers. Assay: immunoSEQ multiplex PCR; the TCRdb copy retains only in-frame clones and omits some. The sample holds roughly 140,000 clones, around 81% seen once. The sequenced material came from PBMCs. The receptors were sampled from a man aged 35 to 55 in good health and CMV-seropositive.

This clone was found once. The chain carries TRBV30 and TRBJ2-7; a possible D gene is TRBD1 (6 bases). The CDR3 has 15 residues. Germline CDR1 is GTSNPN and CDR2 is SVGIG (reference sequence). Trimming cost V 5 bases and J 1 base, with 18 bases left between them. The CDR3 nucleotides read TGTGCCTGGCTGACAGGAACCCCCTCGTCCTACGAGCAGTACTTC. Protein sequence: CAWLTGTPSSYEQYF. Based on the CDR3 plus reference TRBV30 and TRBJ2-7, the full variable domain is SQTIHQWPATLVQPVGSPLSLECTVEGTSNPNLYWYRQAAGRGLQLLFYSVGIGQISSEVPQNLSASRPQDRQFILSSKKLLLSDSGFYLCAWLTGTPSSYEQYFGPGTRLTVT.

This clone has just one count. This chain uses TRBV6-5 with TRBJ1-1; 8 nucleotides match TRBD1. V gave up 4 bases and J gave up 11 bases; unmatched junction bases: 6. This CDR3 region has 12 residues. Germline V lookup: CDR1 MNHEY, CDR2 SVGAGI. The CDR3 sequence: CASSSTGVGAFF. In nucleotides, the CDR3 is TGTGCCAGCAGTTCGACAGGGGTTGGGGCTTTCTTT.

The chain carries TRBV19 and TRBJ1-2; TRBD1 agrees at 7 bases. V lost 8 bases, J lost 6 bases, and 15 bases stayed unmatched. CDR1 is LNHDA and CDR2 is SQIVND in the germline V gene (reference sequence). CDR3 size: 15 residues. CDR3 amino acids: CASGTGVIGGDGYTF. The CDR3 DNA follows: TGTGCCAGTGGAACAGGGGTAATAGGCGGAGATGGCTACACCTTC.

In this sample, this clone turned up once. This chain connects TRBV6-5 to TRBJ1-2, with a possible D match to TRBD1 (5 bases). The CDR3 loop spans 15 amino acids. Trimming shortened V by 0 bases and J by 5 bases, and 13 bases separated the two germline ends. Germline values: CDR1 MNHEY, CDR2 SVGAGI. In DNA form, the CDR3 reads TGTGCCAGCAGTTACTCTCGGGGGGGAATATATGGCTACACCTTC. This translates into CASSYSRGGIYGYTF.

This chain uses TRBV28 with TRBJ1-1; D not resolved. CDR1 is MDHEN, CDR2 SYDVKM, per germline. Trimming removed 7 bases from V and 4 bases from J, with 16 bases in between. The length of the CDR3 is 14 residues. The CDR3, as DNA: TGTGCCAGCACCGAAATCAGGCCGAGCACTGAAGCTTTCTTT. Its translation is CASTEIRPSTEAFF.

Only one count was recorded for this clone. V is TRBV7-6 and J is TRBJ2-5; 10 bases match TRBD2. The ends lost 1 base at V and 6 bases at J; junction bases unmatched: 8. CDR3 length: 16 amino acids. Germline V gene sequence: CDR1 SGHVS, CDR2 FNYEAQ. The chain's CDR3 is CASSLGASGGAQTQYF. DNA of the CDR3: TGTGCCAGCAGCTTAGGCGCCAGCGGGGGGGCTCAGACCCAGTACTTC. Combining the CDR3 with reference TRBV7-6 and TRBJ2-5 gives the whole variable domain GAGVSQSPRYKVTKRGQDVALRCDPISGHVSLYWYRQALGQGPEFLTYFNYEAQQDKSGLPNDRFSAERPEGSISTLTIQRTEQRDSAMYRCASSLGASGGAQTQYFGPGTRLLVL.

This chain joins TRBV19 and TRBJ2-2, with 10 bases lining up with TRBD1. Germline V gene data show CDR1 as LNHDA and CDR2 as SQIVND (reference sequence). The V and J ends lost 6 bases and 4 bases, in that order; junction bases with no gene match: 5. This CDR3 spans 15 amino acids. CDR3 residues: CASRGQGLSTGELFF. The CDR3 DNA reads TGTGCCAGTAGGGGACAGGGGTTGAGCACCGGGGAGCTGTTTTTT. The full variable domain, rest sourced from reference TRBV19 and TRBJ2-2, is DGGITQSPKYLFRKEGQNVTLSCEQNLNHDAMYWYRQDPGQGLRLIYYSQIVNDFQKGDIAEGYSVSREKKESFPLTVTSAQKNPTAFYLCASRGQGLSTGELFFGEGSRLTVL.

The chain's CDR3 is CASSLQGDTGELFF. The CDR3 DNA reads TGCGCCAGCAGCTTGCAGGGGGACACCGGGGAGCTGTTTTTT. The genes are TRBV5-1 and TRBJ2-2; the match to TRBD1 covers 7 bases. The CDR3 loop spans 14 amino acids. CDR1 is SGHRS, CDR2 YFSETQ, per germline. V lost 1 base, J lost 3 bases, and 0 bases stayed unmatched.

A few counts support this clone. This chain joins TRBV5-6 and TRBJ2-7; TRBD2 might be the D (5 bases). The CDR3 totals 16 residues. Germline CDR1 and CDR2: SGHDT and YYEEEE. V lost 5 bases and J lost 2, with 20 bases in between. The CDR3 loop is CASSPLGLPGTYEQYF. CDR3 DNA: TGTGCCAGCAGTCCTTTGGGCTTGCCCGGGACCTACGAGCAGTACTTC.

This clone was seen only a few times. The rearrangement uses TRBV9 and TRBJ2-1, with a weak D call TRBD2 (6 bases). V lost 3 bases, J lost 1 base, and 11 bases lay in between. CDR1 and CDR2 from the germline V gene are SGDLS and YYNGEE. The CDR3 spans 15 residues. The CDR3 nucleotides are TGTGCCAGCAGCGCCCTAGCGAGTTCCTACAATGAGCAGTTCTTC. This gives the protein CASSALASSYNEQFF. The full variable domain, in which reference TRBV9 and TRBJ2-1 provide the parts outside the CDR3, is DSGVTQTPKHLITATGQRVTLRCSPRSGDLSVYWYQQSLDQGLQFLIQYYNGEERAKGNILERFSAQQFPDLHSELNLSSLELGDSALYFCASSALASSYNEQFFGPGTRLTVL.

The chain employs TRBV5-1 and TRBJ2-7; 8 bases agree with TRBD1. This CDR3 spans 15 amino acids. V was clipped by 0 bases and J by 4 bases; unmatched bases: 6. Germline lookup yields CDR1 SGHRS and CDR2 YFSETQ. The CDR3 region has the DNA TGCGCCAGCAGCTTGGAGGACAGGGTGGATTACGAGCAGTACTTC. This sequence encodes CASSLEDRVDYEQYF.

The chain combines TRBV18 with TRBJ2-1; maybe TRBD2 (5 bases). Trimming pared 3 bases from V and 4 bases from J, leaving 10 bases between. Germline values: CDR1 KGHSH, CDR2 LQKENI. The CDR3 consists of 14 residues. The CDR3 sequence is CASSPTRGYNEQFF. The DNA of the CDR3 is TGTGCCAGCTCACCCACACGGGGATACAATGAGCAGTTCTTC. Filled out from reference TRBV18 and TRBJ2-1, the complete variable domain reads NAGVMQNPRHLVRRRGQEARLRCSPMKGHSHVYWYRQLPEEGLKFMVYLQKENIIDESGMPKERFSAEFPKEGPSILRIQQVVRGDSAAYFCASSPTRGYNEQFFGPGTRLTVL.

The chain couples TRBV6-5 to TRBJ1-3; unclear D gene. V shed 1 base and J shed 2 bases, with 12 bases lying between them. The V gene's germline CDR1 is MNHEY and CDR2 SVGAGI. This CDR3 region has 16 residues. The CDR3 sequence is CASSYFQASPGNTIYF. CDR3 DNA sequence: TGTGCCAGCAGTTACTTCCAGGCGAGTCCTGGAAACACCATATATTTT.

This clone appeared a single time. The rearrangement joins TRBV27 to TRBJ2-7, with D possibly being TRBD2 (6 bases). V was trimmed by 7 bases and J by 3 bases, leaving 19 bases between them. CDR1 is MNHEY, CDR2 SMNVEV, per germline (reference sequence). The CDR3 is made up of 15 amino acids. As DNA, the CDR3 is TGTGCCAGCACCGGCTATGGCGGGACGAACTACGAGCAGTACTTC. Translation: CASTGYGGTNYEQYF.

The chain couples TRBV18 to TRBJ2-1, with D possibly TRBD2 on 7 matching bases. Germline CDR1 and CDR2: KGHSH and LQKENI. The CDR3 is made up of 16 amino acids. V dropped 5 bases and J dropped 2 bases, with 16 bases sitting between them. The CDR3 region is CASSKSQGRAYNEQFF. CDR3 DNA sequence: TGTGCCAGCTCAAAAAGTCAGGGGAGGGCCTACAATGAGCAGTTCTTC.

This rearrangement joins TRBV6-5 to TRBJ1-3; TRBD1 might be the D (6 bases). The CDR3 runs 15 residues. The germline CDR1 and CDR2 sequences are MNHEY and SVGAGI. Trimming removed 5 bases at V and 0 bases at J, with 11 bases between. CDR3 sequence: CASSVTGHSGNTIYF. In DNA form, the CDR3 reads TGTGCCAGCAGTGTCACAGGGCACTCTGGAAACACCATATATTTT.

The rearrangement links TRBV4-3 to TRBJ1-6, with D maybe TRBD1 (6 bases). Trimming stripped 1 base from V and 10 bases from J, with 17 bases between. The germline V gene encodes CDR1 LGHNA and CDR2 YSLEER. There are 16 residues in the CDR3. CDR3 in DNA: TGCGCCAGCAGCCAAGGGGCAGGGGTGGGACAATCACCCCTCCACTTT. Encoded protein: CASSQGAGVGQSPLHF.

This chain links TRBV11-1 with TRBJ2-7; 9 bases are a match to TRBD1. The germline gives CDR1 SGHAT, CDR2 FQDESV (reference sequence). The CDR3 runs 14 residues. After removal of 4 bases from V and 6 bases from J, the junction contained 7 bases not matched to a gene. The CDR3 DNA reads TGTGCCAGCAGCTCACAGGGGGCCCTCTCCGAGCAGTACTTC. This sequence encodes CASSSQGALSEQYF. The whole variable domain, remainder taken from reference TRBV11-1 and TRBJ2-7, is EAEVAQSPRYKITEKSQAVAFWCDPISGHATLYWYRQILGQGPELLVQFQDESVVDDSQLPKDRFSAERLKGVDSTLKIQPAELGDSAMYLCASSSQGALSEQYFGPGTRLTVT.

The rearrangement joins TRBV28 to TRBJ1-6; unclear D gene. Germline loops: CDR1 MDHEN, CDR2 SYDVKM. This CDR3 contains 13 residues. The ends were cut back, 7 bases at V and 6 bases at J, with 10 bases in the middle. Here the CDR3 reads CASKSDFNSPLHF. Written as DNA, the CDR3 is TGTGCCAGCAAGAGTGATTTTAATTCACCCCTCCACTTT.

The CDR3 region has the DNA TGTGCCAGCAGCTTCGGAGGCGGGGACACTGAAGCTTTCTTT. The encoded protein is CASSFGGGDTEAFF. The chain employs TRBV5-5 and TRBJ1-1, with D hard to call. Germline-derived CDR1 and CDR2 are SGHKS and YYEKEE (reference sequence). V was trimmed by 2 bases and J by 3 bases, leaving 11 bases between them. This CDR3 is 14 amino acids long.

The V gene is TRBV9, the J gene TRBJ2-7; 9 bases are a match to TRBD2. This CDR3 comprises 16 residues. CDR1 and CDR2 (germline): SGDLS, YYNGEE. The trim removed 4 bases at V and 3 bases at J, leaving 11 bases unmatched. The CDR3: CASSRRALAGLYEQYF. The CDR3 DNA follows: TGTGCCAGCAGCCGAAGGGCACTAGCGGGCCTCTACGAGCAGTACTTC.

This chain uses TRBV29-1 with TRBJ1-1, with a tentative D call TRBD1 (6 bases). With 0 bases removed from V and 5 bases from J, the gap between germline ends came to 13 bases. The length of the CDR3 is 14 residues. CDR1 and CDR2 from the germline V gene are SQVTM and ANQGSEA. The DNA for the CDR3 is TGCAGCGTTGAAGACACACAGGGATCTACTGAAGCTTTCTTT. This translates into CSVEDTQGSTEAFF.

There are a few counts of this clone. An end of the junction does not agree with germline; a read error may underlie this. The chain couples TRBV7-7 to TRBJ2-2, with a possible D match to TRBD2 (6 bases). The CDR3 totals 14 residues. Germline V gives CDR1 SSHAT, CDR2 FNYEAQ (reference sequence). This CDR3 reads CASSPGRGQAELFF. In DNA form, the CDR3 reads TGTGCTAGCAGCCCCGGGAGAGGCCAAGCGGAGCTGTTTTTT.

The rearrangement uses TRBV30 and TRBJ2-3, with D perhaps matching TRBD1 (5 bases). V lost 3 bases and J 4 bases, leaving 8 bases between the germline ends. CDR3 length equals 12 residues. Germline CDR1 GTSNPN, CDR2 SVGIG (reference sequence). The CDR3: CAWSPGPDTQYF. In DNA form, the CDR3 reads TGTGCCTGGAGCCCAGGGCCAGATACGCAGTATTTT.